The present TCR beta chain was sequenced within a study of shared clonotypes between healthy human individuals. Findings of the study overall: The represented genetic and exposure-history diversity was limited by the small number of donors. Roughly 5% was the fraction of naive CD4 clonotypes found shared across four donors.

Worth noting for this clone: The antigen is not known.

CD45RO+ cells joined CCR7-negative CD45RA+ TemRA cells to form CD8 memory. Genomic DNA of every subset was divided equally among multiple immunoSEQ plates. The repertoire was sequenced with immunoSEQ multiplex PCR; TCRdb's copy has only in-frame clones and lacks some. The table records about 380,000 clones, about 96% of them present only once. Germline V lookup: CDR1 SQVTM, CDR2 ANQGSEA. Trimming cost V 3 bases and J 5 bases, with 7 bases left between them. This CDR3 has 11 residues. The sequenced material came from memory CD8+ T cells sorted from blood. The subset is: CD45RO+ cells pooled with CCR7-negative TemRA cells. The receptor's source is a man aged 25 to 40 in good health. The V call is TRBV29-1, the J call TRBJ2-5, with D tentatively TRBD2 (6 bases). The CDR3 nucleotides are TGCAGCGTTGAGAGCGGGGAGACCCAGTACTTC. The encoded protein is CSVESGETQYF.